This T cell receptor (beta chain) stems from a study of healthy donors' naive CD4 and CD8 T cells. The overall study: Donors, half of them female, were 20-25, 40-50 or 60-70 years old. TCR alpha primers covered all functional IMGT alpha gene variants. Study-level results: Bulk sequencing left alpha and beta chains unpaired. A reported CD4+/CD8+ bias affected most V and J genes in naive cells.

Trimming cost V 2 bases and J 7 bases, with 11 bases left between them. CDR1 and CDR2 (germline): SQVTM, ANQGSEA. The CDR3 totals 12 residues. Each TCR library used around 540 ng of total RNA and a linear amplification protocol. From the reads, TCRdb called clonotypes with MiXCR, one entry per CDR3 protein. The sample holds about 200,000 distinct CDR3 sequences, 74% seen once. Turning to this clonotype: Its target is not known.

This chain links TRBV29-1 with TRBJ1-2, with D possibly being TRBD1 (6 bases). This clonotype was sampled from a pool of human donors in good health; the sample pools cells from several healthy donors. The sample taken for sequencing was naive CD4+ and CD8+ T cells sorted from blood, pooled from several donors. The CDR3 protein is CSVERQDFGYTF. CDR3 DNA sequence: TGCAGCGTTGAAAGACAGGACTTTGGCTACACCTTC.